A single sample is the source of the 9 T cell receptor beta chains below, sequenced in a study of blood T cell repertoires in COVID-19. Generated by immunoSEQ multiplex PCR, the TCRdb table keeps only in-frame clones and is missing some. The top ten hold about 1.2% of the sample, which has over 200,000 clones, roughly nine tenths seen once. The sample was PBMCs or T cells enriched from blood (not recorded which). The receptors here all came from a human donor in a cohort exposed to, infected with or recovered from COVID-19 (not recorded which). The donor label of this sample is uncertain.

For this clone: The sample carries other DNA sequences with the same CDR3. The chain combines TRBV6-5 with TRBJ1-4; no reliable D call. Germline assignment: CDR1 MNHEY and CDR2 SVGAGI. The V gene lost 0 bases and the J gene lost 2 bases, with 10 bases spanning the gap. The CDR3 extends over 16 amino acids. The CDR3 DNA is TGTGCCAGCAGTTACTCCTGGCAGGCGACTAATGAAAAACTGTTTTTT. Encoded protein: CASSYSWQATNEKLFF.

The genes are TRBV6-5 and TRBJ2-3; D not resolved. Germline assignment: CDR1 MNHEY and CDR2 SVGAGI. This CDR3 is built from 13 residues. The V gene lost 6 bases and the J gene lost 4 bases, with 11 bases spanning the gap. The CDR3 protein is CASSLGVADTQYF. The CDR3 DNA follows: TGTGCCAGCAGCCTAGGTGTGGCAGATACGCAGTATTTT.

The chain has TRBV6-2 or TRBV6-3 and TRBJ2-2; TRBD2 matches at 8 bases. Germline V gene lookup returns CDR1 MNHEY and CDR2 SVGEGT. The CDR3 is 16 residues long. Trimming took 2 bases from V and 6 from J; bases not matched to a gene: 8. The DNA of the CDR3 is TGTGCCAGCAGTTACAATCGTCCGGGGGGGCCCGGGGAGCTGTTTTTT. It yields the protein CASSYNRPGGPGELFF.

The CDR3 is CASSWASMTGAVYNEQFF. CDR3 sequence (DNA): TGCGCCAGCAGCTGGGCCTCCATGACAGGGGCGGTCTACAATGAGCAGTTCTTC. The rearrangement links TRBV5-1 to TRBJ2-1; the match to TRBD1 covers 8 bases. The length of the CDR3 is 18 residues. The ends lost 3 bases at V and 3 bases at J; junction bases unmatched: 14. The germline gives CDR1 SGHRS, CDR2 YFSETQ.

This chain links TRBV5-1 with TRBJ2-7; TRBD1 matches 10 bases. In germline, CDR1 is SGHRS, CDR2 YFSETQ. Trimming cost V 0 bases and J 6 bases; bases outside gene matches: 3. This CDR3 has 14 residues. CDR3 amino acids: CASSLERTGGEQYF. CDR3 sequence (DNA): TGCGCCAGCAGCTTGGAAAGGACAGGGGGCGAGCAGTACTTC. The whole variable domain, filled in from reference TRBV5-1 and TRBJ2-7, reads KAGVTQTPRYLIKTRGQQVTLSCSPISGHRSVSWYQQTPGQGLQFLFEYFSETQRNKGNFPGRFSGRQFSNSRSEMNVSTLELGDSALYLCASSLERTGGEQYFGPGTRLTVT.

The rearrangement uses TRBV14 and TRBJ2-2; no clear D. This CDR3 is 13 amino acids long. Germline V gives CDR1 SGHDN, CDR2 FVKESK. V was cut by 1 base and J by 7 bases, with 7 bases left in between. CDR3 sequence reads: CASSQALRGELFF. DNA for the CDR3: TGTGCCAGCAGCCAAGCGCTACGCGGGGAGCTGTTTTTT.

The chain carries TRBV19 and TRBJ1-6; perhaps TRBD1 as D (5 bases). This CDR3 has 14 amino acids. Trimming took 3 bases from V and 5 from J, leaving 8 bases between them. In germline, CDR1 is LNHDA, CDR2 SQIVND (reference sequence). CDR3: CASSMGTHNSPLHF. The CDR3 nucleotides are TGTGCCAGTAGTATGGGGACTCATAATTCACCCCTCCACTTT. Full variable domain (remainder filled in from reference TRBV19 and TRBJ1-6): DGGITQSPKYLFRKEGQNVTLSCEQNLNHDAMYWYRQDPGQGLRLIYYSQIVNDFQKGDIAEGYSVSREKKESFPLTVTSAQKNPTAFYLCASSMGTHNSPLHFGNGTRLTVT.

This clone was observed once. CDR3 DNA: TGCGCCAGCAGCGGGGACAGGGCCGGGACTGAAGCTTTCTTT. Amino acids: CASSGDRAGTEAFF. This chain connects TRBV10-1 to TRBJ1-1; 9 bases fit TRBD1. Germline values: CDR1 WNHNN, CDR2 SYGVQD (reference sequence). The V segment lost 6 bases and the J segment 5 bases; nucleotides outside the gene matches: 7. CDR3 length equals 14 residues.

The chain joins TRBV5-1 to TRBJ2-1; weak D call: TRBD2 (6 bases). V was pared by 0 bases and J by 6 bases, with 13 bases between. The germline CDR1 and CDR2 sequences are SGHRS and YFSETQ. CDR3 length equals 15 residues. Here the CDR3 DNA reads TGCGCCAGCAGCTTGGAGACTAGAAAAACCAATGAGCAGTTCTTC. Amino acid sequence: CASSLETRKTNEQFF. Filled out from reference TRBV5-1 and TRBJ2-1, the complete variable domain reads KAGVTQTPRYLIKTRGQQVTLSCSPISGHRSVSWYQQTPGQGLQFLFEYFSETQRNKGNFPGRFSGRQFSNSRSEMNVSTLELGDSALYLCASSLETRKTNEQFFGPGTRLTVL.